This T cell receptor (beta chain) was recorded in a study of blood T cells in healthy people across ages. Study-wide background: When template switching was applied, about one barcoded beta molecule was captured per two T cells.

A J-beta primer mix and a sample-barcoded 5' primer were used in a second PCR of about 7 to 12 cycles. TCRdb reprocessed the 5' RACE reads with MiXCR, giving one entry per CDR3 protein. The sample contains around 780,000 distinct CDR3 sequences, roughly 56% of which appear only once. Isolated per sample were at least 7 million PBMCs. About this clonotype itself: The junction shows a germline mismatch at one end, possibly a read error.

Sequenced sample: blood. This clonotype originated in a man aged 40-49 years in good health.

The CDR3 region has the DNA TGTACCAGCAGCTTAGTGGGGCAGGGGCCATACGAGCAGTACTTC. Encoded protein: CTSSLVGQGPYEQYF. The chain couples TRBV7-9 to TRBJ2-7, with D possibly being TRBD1 (6 bases). The CDR3 totals 15 residues. CDR1 and CDR2 from the germline V gene are SEHNR and FQNEAQ (reference sequence).